Below are 28 T cell receptor beta chains sequenced from a single sample in a study of early T cells in non-severe SARS-CoV-2 infection. TCRdb fed the 5' RACE reads into MiXCR, producing one record per CDR3 protein. The sample shows fewer than 80,000 distinct CDR3 sequences, almost 9% of them seen only once. Here the sequenced sample was whole blood, taken at baseline. These receptors originate from an adult who was a healthcare worker with PCR-confirmed SARS-CoV-2 infection or an uninfected control (not recorded which).

The table lists this clonotype with a few counts. J is TRBJ2-1 and V is TRBV20-1, with D possibly being TRBD2 (6 bases). Trimming took 0 bases from V and 7 from J, leaving 16 bases between them. CDR1 is DFQATT and CDR2 is SNEGSKA in the germline V gene (reference sequence). The CDR3 extends over 15 amino acids. DNA of the CDR3: TGCAGTGCTAGAGACCGGGAGAGGACACAGAATGAGCAGTTCTTC. Translating gives CSARDRERTQNEQFF.

This clonotype was counted a few times. The chain couples TRBV7-6 to TRBJ2-2; D possibly corresponds to TRBD1 (6 bases). Germline-derived CDR1 and CDR2 are SGHVS and FNYEAQ. The V gene lost 6 bases and the J gene lost 1 base, with 9 bases spanning the gap. This CDR3 is built from 14 residues. The CDR3 protein is CASSDRKNTGELFF. The CDR3 DNA reads TGTGCCAGCAGTGACAGGAAGAACACCGGGGAGCTGTTTTTT.

This clonotype was found many times. The chain uses TRBV18 and TRBJ2-7; no reliable D call. This CDR3 has 13 residues. CDR1 and CDR2 (germline): KGHSH, LQKENI. Trimming removed 2 bases from V and 4 bases from J, with 9 bases in between. CDR3 protein: CASSPTLEYEQYF. Here the CDR3 DNA reads TGTGCCAGCTCACCAACCCTAGAGTACGAGCAGTACTTC.

This clonotype came up many times. V and J are TRBV6-5 and TRBJ1-1; possibly TRBD1 for D (5 bases). This CDR3 region has 16 residues. V shed 5 bases and J shed 0 bases, with 16 bases lying between them. Germline V gene sequence: CDR1 MNHEY, CDR2 SVGAGI. CDR3: CASSPSGGAVNTEAFF. The CDR3 DNA reads TGTGCCAGCAGTCCCTCAGGCGGGGCCGTGAACACTGAAGCTTTCTTT.

Turning to this clonotype: One junction end disagrees with the germline gene, perhaps due to a read error. The J gene is TRBJ2-5, the V gene TRBV7-7; 9 bases are shared with TRBD2. CDR1 is SSHAT and CDR2 is FNYEAQ in the germline V gene (reference sequence). The CDR3 contains 13 residues. CDR3 region: CASSPSGIGTQYF. In DNA, the CDR3 is TGTGCTAGCAGTCCTAGCGGGATCGGGACCCAGTACTTC.

The V and J genes are TRBV4-3 and TRBJ2-6; D is unresolved. The V end was cut by 0 bases, the J end by 2 bases, with 11 bases between. The CDR3 contains 17 residues. The germline gives CDR1 LGHNA, CDR2 YSLEER. Written as DNA, the CDR3 is TGCGCCAGCAGCCAAGATTTATCAGCTGCTGGGGCCAACGTCCTGACTTTC. Translating gives CASSQDLSAAGANVLTF.

This sequence joins TRBV10-3 and TRBJ1-6; 7 nucleotides line up with TRBD1. Trimming at V came to 3 bases and at J to 4 bases, leaving 9 bases not matched to a gene. This CDR3 is built from 17 residues. CDR1 is ENHRY, CDR2 SYGVKD, per germline. The CDR3 loop reads CAISDLTGAGYNSPLHF. The CDR3 region has the DNA TGTGCCATCAGTGACCTCACAGGGGCCGGGTATAATTCACCCCTCCACTTT.

This clonotype was recorded many times. At one end the junction does not follow the germline gene, possibly because of a read error. The chain links TRBV20-1 to TRBJ1-1; D gene uncertain. The CDR3 covers 12 residues. Germline V gene lookup returns CDR1 DFQATT and CDR2 SNEGSKA (reference sequence). The CDR3 DNA reads TGCAGTGCTAGTCGCCGTGGCCTTGAAGCTTTTTTT. Translating it yields CSASRRGLEAFF.

This clonotype was observed many times. The rearrangement links TRBV3-1 to TRBJ2-1; D is undetermined. The germline V and J ends were trimmed by 2 bases and 4 bases, with 12 bases remaining between them. Per germline, CDR1 LGHDT and CDR2 YNNKEL (reference sequence). The CDR3 contains 15 residues. In DNA, the CDR3 is TGTGCCAGCAGCCAAACTCAAACGGCTTACAATGAGCAGTTCTTC. Residues: CASSQTQTAYNEQFF.

This clonotype was observed a few times. The rearrangement joins TRBV24-1 to TRBJ1-2; D remains ambiguous. Deletions cut 7 bases from V and 4 bases from J, with 12 bases between. This CDR3 has 13 amino acids. The germline gives CDR1 KGHDR, CDR2 SFDVKD. The CDR3 coding sequence is TGTGCCACCAGGGGATCGACCGGCTATGGCTACACCTTC. Translating gives CATRGSTGYGYTF.

The chain carries TRBV7-9 and TRBJ1-1, with 7 bases that match TRBD1. The CDR3 spans 16 residues. Germline V gives CDR1 SEHNR, CDR2 FQNEAQ (reference sequence). V dropped 1 base and J dropped 3; count of bases not matched to a gene: 8. CDR3 coding DNA: TGTGCCAGCAGCTTAGATGTCGGCCAGGGGGACACTGAAGCTTTCTTT. Translated, it gives CASSLDVGQGDTEAFF.

This rearrangement joins TRBV6-5 to TRBJ2-1, with no clear D. V was pared by 6 bases and J by 4 bases, with 10 bases between. The germline CDR1 and CDR2 sequences are MNHEY and SVGAGI. The CDR3 contains 13 residues. The chain's CDR3 is CASRPLGYNEQFF. The DNA for the CDR3 is TGTGCCAGCAGGCCCTTGGGATACAATGAGCAGTTCTTC.

This clonotype was seen only a few times. At one end, the junction sequence differs from germline, possibly due to a read error. The genes are TRBV7-7 and TRBJ2-1, with D possibly matching TRBD2 (6 bases). The CDR3 covers 16 residues. The germline CDR1 and CDR2 sequences are SSHAT and FNYEAQ (reference sequence). The CDR3 coding sequence is TGTGCTAGCAGTTCCCGATCGGGGGACTCCTACAATGAGCAGTTCTTC. Its translation is CASSSRSGDSYNEQFF.

This clonotype was observed at least ten times. The chain joins TRBV20-1 to TRBJ1-5; 9 positions match TRBD1. This CDR3 is built from 14 residues. Germline loops: CDR1 DFQATT, CDR2 SNEGSKA (reference sequence). Germline trimming cut 6 bases from V and 0 bases from J; bases unmatched to any gene: 3. The DNA of the CDR3 is TGCAGTGCGTGGACAGGGGATAGCAATCAGCCCCAGCATTTT. This translates into CSAWTGDSNQPQHF.

This clonotype was seen at least ten times. V and J are TRBV20-1 and TRBJ1-6; possible D gene TRBD1, 5 bases. V shed 5 bases and J shed 10 bases, with 15 bases lying between them. The CDR3 runs 13 residues. Germline CDR1 and CDR2: DFQATT and SNEGSKA (reference sequence). CDR3 nucleotides: TGCAGTGCTGCCTTACAGCGGGGGTCACCCCTCCACTTT. Its protein product is CSAALQRGSPLHF.

This clonotype was detected a few times. The CDR3 region has the DNA TGTGCCAGCAGCACGAGGGGACATGGTGAAAAACTGTTTTTT. It yields the protein CASSTRGHGEKLFF. The chain carries TRBV5-6 and TRBJ1-4; weak D call: TRBD1 (6 bases). This CDR3 contains 14 residues. V was pared by 4 bases and J by 7 bases, with 14 bases between. Germline values: CDR1 SGHDT, CDR2 YYEEEE.

This clonotype was seen more than once but under ten times. V is TRBV6-2 or TRBV6-3 and J is TRBJ2-1; D is undetermined. The germline V gene encodes CDR1 MNHEY and CDR2 SVGEGT. The CDR3 spans 16 residues. V was trimmed by 4 bases and J by 0 bases, leaving 13 bases between them. The CDR3 DNA sequence: TGTGCCAGCAGTTCCACAGAGCCGAGCTCCTACAATGAGCAGTTCTTC. It yields the protein CASSSTEPSSYNEQFF.

This clonotype was found many times. V usage is TRBV6-5 and J usage is TRBJ1-2; weak D call: TRBD1 (6 bases). V lost 5 bases and J 5 bases, leaving 12 bases between the germline ends. CDR1 is MNHEY, CDR2 SVGAGI, per germline. This CDR3 is built from 13 residues. Written as DNA, the CDR3 is TGTGCCAGCAGTAAACAGGGAGATTATGGCTACACCTTC. Encoded protein: CASSKQGDYGYTF.

The table lists this clonotype with a few counts. The V and J genes are TRBV5-1 and TRBJ2-1; D perhaps matches TRBD1 (6 bases). CDR3 length: 15 amino acids. CDR1 is SGHRS and CDR2 is YFSETQ in the germline V gene. The germline V and J ends were trimmed by 3 bases and 2 bases, with 12 bases remaining between them. The CDR3 nucleotides read TGCGCCAGCAGCTCCGACAGGACCCCCTACAATGAGCAGTTCTTC. Its protein product is CASSSDRTPYNEQFF. Using reference TRBV5-1 and TRBJ2-1 for the parts outside the CDR3, the full variable domain is KAGVTQTPRYLIKTRGQQVTLSCSPISGHRSVSWYQQTPGQGLQFLFEYFSETQRNKGNFPGRFSGRQFSNSRSEMNVSTLELGDSALYLCASSSDRTPYNEQFFGPGTRLTVL.

This clonotype was counted many times. The J gene is TRBJ1-5, the V gene TRBV11-2; D is possibly TRBD1 (6 bases). The CDR3 spans 15 residues. Germline V lookup: CDR1 SGHAT, CDR2 FQNNGV. With 1 base removed from V and 7 bases from J, the gap between germline ends came to 14 bases. The DNA for the CDR3 is TGTGCCAGCAGCTTAGTAGGGGGGGCGGGACAGCCCCAGCATTTT. As protein: CASSLVGGAGQPQHF.

The table lists this clonotype with a few counts. The rearrangement joins TRBV2 to TRBJ2-1, with 10 bases identical to TRBD2. The trim removed 6 bases at V and 10 bases at J, leaving 9 bases unmatched. Germline assignment: CDR1 SNHLY and CDR2 FYNNEI. The CDR3 runs to 14 residues. The CDR3 bases are TGTGCCAGCAGAGAAACTAGCGGGAAGAGGGAGCAGTTCTTC. Encoded protein: CASRETSGKREQFF. The full variable domain, in which reference TRBV2 and TRBJ2-1 provide the parts outside the CDR3, is EPEVTQTPSHQVTQMGQEVILRCVPISNHLYFYWYRQILGQKVEFLVSFYNNEISEKSEIFDDQFSVERPDGSNFTLKIRSTKLEDSAMYFCASRETSGKREQFFGPGTRLTVL.

This clonotype was seen many times. The chain couples TRBV3-1 to TRBJ1-1, with unresolved D. CDR3 length equals 14 residues. Germline CDR1 is LGHDT and CDR2 is YNNKEL (reference sequence). The V gene lost 4 bases and the J gene lost 8 bases, with 17 bases spanning the gap. CDR3 sequence: CASSRSGIEGEAFF. CDR3 nucleotide sequence: TGTGCCAGCAGCCGGTCGGGGATCGAAGGAGAAGCTTTCTTT.

In its sample, this clonotype was seen many times. The chain is built from TRBV27 and TRBJ2-7; D is tentatively TRBD1 or TRBD2 (5 bases each). Germline CDR1 reads MNHEY; CDR2 reads SMNVEV (reference sequence). The CDR3 is 14 residues long. V lost 2 bases and J 7 bases, leaving 15 bases between the germline ends. Written as DNA, the CDR3 is TGTGCCAGCAGTTTAATCGGGGCGGGCGCGGAGCAGTACTTC. Translated: CASSLIGAGAEQYF.

This clonotype has more than one count but fewer than ten. V gene TRBV24-1 combines with J gene TRBJ2-1; 10 bases agree with TRBD2. Germline values: CDR1 KGHDR, CDR2 SFDVKD. This CDR3 is built from 17 residues. The V and J ends lost 2 bases and 7 bases, in that order; junction bases with no gene match: 10. CDR3: CATSDSTGTSVMNEQFF. The CDR3 bases are TGTGCCACCAGTGATTCTACCGGGACTAGCGTGATGAATGAGCAGTTCTTC.

In this sample, this clonotype turned up a few times. The V call is TRBV6-2 or TRBV6-3, the J call TRBJ2-1; tentatively, D is TRBD1 or TRBD2 (5 bases each). Germline V lookup: CDR1 MNHEY, CDR2 SVGEGT. This CDR3 comprises 13 residues. V lost 5 bases to trimming and J lost 2 bases, with 7 bases between them. This CDR3 is CASSRDAYNEQFF. The CDR3 region has the DNA TGTGCCAGCAGTAGGGACGCCTACAATGAGCAGTTCTTC.

CDR3 nucleotide sequence: TGTGCCAGCAGCTTCGACTGGGGCGAGCAGTTCTTC. It is translated as CASSFDWGEQFF. The chain is built from TRBV7-3 and TRBJ2-1; weak D call: TRBD1 (5 bases). In germline, CDR1 is SGHTA, CDR2 FQGTGA. The V end lost 3 bases, the J end lost 10 bases, and 10 bases lay between the germline ends. The CDR3 loop spans 12 amino acids.

The V and J genes are TRBV18 and TRBJ2-1; 9 bases fit TRBD2. The CDR3 loop spans 15 amino acids. The germline CDR1 and CDR2 sequences are KGHSH and LQKENI. Trimming removed 6 bases from V and 2 bases from J; junction bases left unmatched: 5. The CDR3 reads CASSPSSGTYNEQFF. Here the CDR3 DNA reads TGTGCCAGCTCCCCATCTAGCGGGACCTACAATGAGCAGTTCTTC.

The chain employs TRBV20-1 and TRBJ2-2, with 7 bases that match TRBD2. J lost 4 bases, V lost 3 bases, and 8 bases had no gene match. The germline gives CDR1 DFQATT, CDR2 SNEGSKA (reference sequence). The CDR3 spans 15 residues. CDR3 bases: TGCAGTGCTAGTTTCGGCGGGAGCTCCACCGGGGAGCTGTTTTTT. It yields the protein CSASFGGSSTGELFF.